What follows describes a single TCR beta chain. This clone was picked up a small number of times. Which antigen it targets is not known. Per-base qualities were not stored, and no clone one base away is much larger. The data were taken from a study of cytomegalovirus exposure and HLA in healthy donors (dated 2017 in TCRdb). Background for the entire study: An earlier analysis of a few hundred of the donors reported approximately 280 Gb of sequence data and 90 million to 120 million unique TCR beta sequences obtained from roughly 170 million T cells. Genome-wide SNP genotypes for about 65% of the 666 donors were used in a later genetic analysis, which treated that subset as a discovery cohort. About five DR-DQ haplotypes were handled as single units for association and clustering because linkage in the cohort was strong. Besides the first cohort of roughly 640 subjects, a separate validation cohort made up of 120 different subjects was used. In an earlier analysis of roughly 600 of the donors, high-throughput TCR beta sequencing was used to judge whether each TCR beta V gene segment behaved as functional or pseudogenic. Donor age, sex, ethnicity and CMV serostatus were collected together with the repertoire data. Every repertoire in the discovery cohort had been generated on one and the same sequencing platform. Across some 400 genotyped donors of the cohort, an average of approximately 240,000 unique TCR beta nucleotide sequences per donor were sequenced, and approximately 17% of those sequences were non-productive. Rather than drawing on any new phenotypic data, the later analysis identified candidate immune exposures from TCR beta sequences and the way those sequences occurred across donors. A later analysis re-analyzed previously published TCR beta repertoires from roughly 630 donors and added high-resolution HLA genotyping to study TCR occurrence patterns. The study combined high-throughput TCR immunosequencing, statistical association of individual TCRs with disease status, and machine learning to predict cytomegalovirus infection status. Typing coverage differed by locus: A, B, C, DRB1 and DQB1 were typed in about 629-630 donors, DQA1 in about 500, DPA1 in roughly 590, and DPB1 in 472. Of the 350 to 450 genotyped donors, approximately 80% fell in the genetic ancestry cluster associated with self-reported Caucasian donors. The study was designed to test whether signatures of past pathogen exposure could be identified by cataloging public T cell receptors. Class I and class II HLA loci were covered by the typing at four-digit resolution. The study profiled the T cell repertoires of fewer than 850 subjects by immunosequencing and related them to cytomegalovirus serostatus. Around 320 gigabases of sequencing data and tens of millions of unique TCR sequences were included in an early release covering roughly 600 HLA-typed donors.

Results the study describes overall, beyond this receptor: The only immune exposure information available for the cohort was CMV serostatus. In this cohort, only TCR beta chains were sequenced, and detectable features were limited by the absence of alpha or paired-chain data. Assigning TCR associations to individual alleles was difficult when HLA alleles, especially DR and DQ, strongly co-occurred. Sequencing depth was assumed to be roughly uniform across donors in the presence/absence analyses, though that assumption may not hold. In a later analysis, HLA-associated TCR beta chains were found to be more clonally expanded and to have lower generation probabilities than equally common non-associated chains. Correlated functional status among segregating V segments might be attributable to linkage disequilibrium, but an unknown experimental factor could not be ruled out. A later analysis found that most CMV-associated TCR beta chains appeared HLA-restricted, with HLA associations seemingly driven largely by CMV exposure. In a later analysis, 16,951 TCR beta sequences were associated with specific HLA alleles at a false discovery rate of 0.05. Because some donors lacked HLA typing at each locus, the association tests relied only on the typed subset. A further reported finding was that TCR beta sequences accurately predicted the HLA-A and HLA-B alleles for most subjects in the first cohort. A later genetic analysis associated a missense DCLRE1C variant with V-gene and J-gene trimming of TCR beta chains, and an independent cohort replicated the association. The classifier was reported to diagnose cytomegalovirus status with high specificity and sensitivity in both the original cohort and the validation cohort. A later genetic analysis reported fewer N-insertions in productive TCRs among donors in an Asian-associated ancestry cluster than the approximately 700-donor mean. The authors suggested that the approach could potentially be extended to other disease states and immunological phenotypes. In a later analysis, the rate of TCR association differed among HLA loci, with DRB1 alleles having the most associated TCRs and HLA-C alleles having the fewest. The sequencing pipeline was judged likely to have produced a cluster of highly shared sequence variants as a technical artifact. The study listed 164 TCR beta chains as associated with cytomegalovirus. The 87-base-pair reads could not distinguish some IMGT-functional V segments, including TRBV6-2 and TRBV6-3, so those segments were excluded. An earlier analysis of some 590 of the donors showed that most TCR beta V segments appeared in productive rearrangements either about 87% or about 30% of the time, which broadly matched IMGT annotations. Most TCR sequences were seen in very few donors, while some public TCRs were found in many individuals. In vitro tests confirmed that a few of the cytomegalovirus-associated TCR beta chains recognize cytomegalovirus antigens. Because counts were too low, seventeen rarely observed V segments, including chromosome 9 orphons, were excluded from the earlier analysis of about 500 of the donors. A later analysis reported that several top co-occurrence clusters appeared linked to parvovirus B19, influenza, CMV and Epstein-Barr virus.

Libraries were made using the immunoSEQ multiplex PCR assay. For the multiplex PCR, a mixture combining 60 forward primers for TCR Vbeta segments and 13 reverse primers for TCR Jbeta segments was used. A multiplex PCR assay on genomic DNA amplified the CDR3 region of rearranged TCR beta genes. On the Illumina HiSeq System, the amplified TCR beta libraries were sequenced as 87-base-pair reads. For the original study's pipeline: Across the 670 or so repertoires, a later analysis counted around 80 million unique TCR beta chains, around 10 million of which were shared by at least two donors. Raw reads were error-corrected and collapsed into unique sequences by a nearest-neighbor algorithm in which closely related sequences were merged to remove PCR and sequencing errors. Alignment of CDR3 sequences to IMGT reference sequences was used to assign V, D and J gene segments. For a sequence to be retained, at least a six-nucleotide match to both a V gene segment and a J gene segment was required. A rearrangement counted as productive if the CDR3 had no stop codons and remained in frame with V and J, and every other rearrangement counted as non-productive. CDR3 was defined by IMGT convention, running from the second conserved V-encoded cysteine to the conserved J-encoded phenylalanine. The earlier analysis of fewer than 700 of the donors excluded sequences that lacked an unambiguous match to a single V gene segment. In an earlier analysis of a few hundred of the donors, V segments were called functional above 56.7% productive rearrangements and were called segregating when the between-donor standard deviation exceeded 5%. A statistical classification framework was built for diagnosing cytomegalovirus status from the catalog of TCR beta chain sequences. V and J gene assignment, in a later analysis, came from comparing TCR nucleotide sequences with IMGT/GENE-DB human TR gene sequences. The TCRdist pipeline was used in a later analysis to assign CDR3 sequences and most-parsimonious VDJ recombination scenarios. A later analysis defined each TCR beta chain by its CDR3 amino acid sequence plus V-gene family, and excluded reads lacking a unique V-gene family. As a way to deal with suspected cross-contamination and a sequencing artifact, a later analysis dropped over 550 nucleotide sequences that were highly shared and had low generation probability. In a later analysis, a clonal expansion index was calculated for each public chain from normalized within-repertoire ranks of inferred template counts. In a later analysis, generation probabilities were computed using a VDJ recombination model fitted to out-of-frame rearrangements, and the results were checked against IGoR. A later analysis scored TCR-TCR, TCR-HLA and TCR-CMV co-occurrence with hypergeometric tests, applying a repertoire-size bias correction to TCR pairs. A later analysis estimated false discovery rates by permuting HLA or CMV assignments 20 times. A later analysis grouped co-occurring TCRs with DBSCAN, adding TCRdist sequence similarity when clustering within HLA-allele-positive subsets. Co-occurrence clustering excluded repertoires with fewer than 30,000 or more than 120,000 public chains, plus five with anomalous nucleotide sharing. The clones in this table, taken by TCRdb from immuneACCESS, are in-frame only. Not every clone is retained; where verified, under half of the shortfall comes from an unresolved V gene, and the cause of the rest is unknown. V and J calls and clone size follow that table, whereas D and trimming were derived from the DNA. The sample includes 100,000 to 150,000 clones, with 70% to 85% observed a single time. The ten largest account for 9.5% to 15% of the sample.

The cohort comprised some 700 healthy bone marrow donors. Cohort members were all nominally healthy when sampled, although unrecorded immune exposures were likely present. The donor tested CMV seropositive and was one of the 289 seropositive cohort members. A peripheral blood sample was collected from each donor, and TCR beta sequencing was performed on peripheral blood mononuclear cells. The Qiagen DNeasy Blood Extraction Kit was used to extract genomic DNA from the blood cell samples. V loses 1 base of germline sequence and J loses 5 bases, and the interval between the two ends is 9 bases. Reading the germline V gene gives CDR1 SGHRS and CDR2 YFSETQ. The CDR3 measures 13 amino acids from cysteine to phenylalanine. CDR3 DNA only is kept here, 39 bases in frame from base 1.

The sample taken for sequencing was PBMCs. The rearrangement joined TRBV5-1 to TRBJ2-5; the D gene identity is not certain. This sequence originates from a woman aged 35 to 49 in good health and CMV-seropositive. The CDR3 corresponds to CASSLPPGETQYF. The sequenced DNA: TGCGCCAGCAGCTTGCCCCCCGGTGAGACCCAGTACTTC.